These 3 T cell receptor beta chains originate from one sample sequenced in a study of OX40 agonist ivuxolimab in advanced cancers. Clones were sequenced by immunoSEQ multiplex PCR, and TCRdb holds only the in-frame ones, with some missing. Here the sample spans approximately 96,000 clones, about nine tenths being singletons. The sequences come from CD4+ or CD8+ T cells sorted from blood, collected in a trial of the OX40 agonist ivuxolimab. The receptor set was obtained from an adult with an advanced solid tumor such as melanoma, head and neck, liver or kidney cancer.

The rearrangement joins TRBV18 to TRBJ1-2; 7 bases agree with TRBD1. V gave up 3 bases and J gave up 5 bases; unmatched junction bases: 15. The CDR3 is made up of 17 amino acids. Germline CDR1 and CDR2: KGHSH and LQKENI. CDR3 sequence: CASSPLPPGQNSYGYTF. CDR3 nucleotides: TGTGCCAGCTCACCCCTTCCCCCGGGACAGAATTCTTATGGCTACACCTTC.

This clone was picked up a small number of times. The J gene is TRBJ2-1, the V gene TRBV11-3; D possibly corresponds to TRBD1 (5 bases). V lost 8 bases and J 4 bases, leaving 9 bases between the germline ends. Germline V gene sequence: CDR1 SGHNT, CDR2 YENEEA. The CDR3 contains 12 residues. CDR3 loop: CASGRAYNEQFF. The CDR3 region has the DNA TGTGCCAGCGGCAGGGCATACAATGAGCAGTTCTTC.

CDR3 DNA sequence: TGTGCCTGGAGTGTACAACAGGCAGCGACTTTCTTT. It translates to CAWSVQQAATFF. The V and J genes are TRBV30 and TRBJ1-1; D is perhaps TRBD1 (5 bases). CDR3 size: 12 residues. Trimming stripped 0 bases from V and 12 bases from J, with 14 bases between. Germline lookup yields CDR1 GTSNPN and CDR2 SVGIG (reference sequence).